This T cell receptor (beta chain) originates from a study of blood T cell repertoires in COVID-19. Study in general: Sample material is recorded as cDNA or gDNA derived from T cells, B-cell-depleted T cells, or PBMCs.

Before they entered the study, exposed participants had met a COVID-19 case within 2 weeks. The method was immunoSEQ multiplex PCR; TCRdb's version includes in-frame clones alone and lacks a portion of them. The data contain fewer than 250,000 clones, 83% of them singletons. Sequences were obtained from PBMCs or T cells enriched from blood (not recorded which). The sequence derives from a woman in her thirties or forties who had been exposed to COVID-19.

The CDR3: CASRRHGGDKQETQYF. CDR3 in DNA: TGTGCCAGCAGGAGACACGGGGGGGATAAACAAGAGACCCAGTACTTC. This chain links TRBV27 with TRBJ2-5; 8 bases fit TRBD2. CDR3 size: 16 residues. V shed 6 bases, J shed 2 bases, and the junction held 11 bases outside the gene matches. Germline assignment: CDR1 MNHEY and CDR2 SMNVEV (reference sequence).